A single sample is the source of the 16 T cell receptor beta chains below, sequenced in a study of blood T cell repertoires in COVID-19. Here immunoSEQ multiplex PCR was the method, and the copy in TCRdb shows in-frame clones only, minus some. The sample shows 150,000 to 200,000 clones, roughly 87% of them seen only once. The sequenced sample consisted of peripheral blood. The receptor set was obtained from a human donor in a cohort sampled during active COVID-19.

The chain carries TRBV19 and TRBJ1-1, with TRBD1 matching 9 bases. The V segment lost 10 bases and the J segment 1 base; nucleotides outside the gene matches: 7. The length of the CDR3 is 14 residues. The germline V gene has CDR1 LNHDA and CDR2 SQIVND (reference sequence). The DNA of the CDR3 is TGTGCCACCCGGGACAGGGACCCGAACACTGAAGCTTTCTTT. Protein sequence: CATRDRDPNTEAFF. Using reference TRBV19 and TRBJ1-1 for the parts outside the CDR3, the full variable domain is DGGITQSPKYLFRKEGQNVTLSCEQNLNHDAMYWYRQDPGQGLRLIYYSQIVNDFQKGDIAEGYSVSREKKESFPLTVTSAQKNPTAFYLCATRDRDPNTEAFFGQGTRLTVV.

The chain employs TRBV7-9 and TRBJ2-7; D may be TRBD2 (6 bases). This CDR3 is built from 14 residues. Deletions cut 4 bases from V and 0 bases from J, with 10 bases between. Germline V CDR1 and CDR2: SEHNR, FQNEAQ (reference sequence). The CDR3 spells CASSSAGSSYEQYF. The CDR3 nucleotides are TGTGCCAGCAGCTCGGCCGGGAGCTCCTACGAGCAGTACTTC.

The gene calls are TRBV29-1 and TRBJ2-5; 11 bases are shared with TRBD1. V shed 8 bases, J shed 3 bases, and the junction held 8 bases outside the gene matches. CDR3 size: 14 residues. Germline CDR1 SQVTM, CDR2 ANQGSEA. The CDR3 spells CSLAGTGGEETQYF. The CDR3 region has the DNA TGCAGCCTTGCTGGGACAGGGGGGGAAGAGACCCAGTACTTC.

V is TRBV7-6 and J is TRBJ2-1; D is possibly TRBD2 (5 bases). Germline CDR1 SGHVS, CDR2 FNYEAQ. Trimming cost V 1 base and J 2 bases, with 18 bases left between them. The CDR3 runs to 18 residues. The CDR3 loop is CASSLEFAGGLPYNEQFF. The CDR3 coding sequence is TGTGCCAGCAGCTTAGAATTTGCCGGTGGACTCCCCTACAATGAGCAGTTCTTC.

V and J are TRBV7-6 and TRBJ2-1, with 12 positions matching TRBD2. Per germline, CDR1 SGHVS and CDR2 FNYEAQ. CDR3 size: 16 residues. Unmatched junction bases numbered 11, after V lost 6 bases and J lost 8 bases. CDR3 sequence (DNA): TGTGCCAGCAGTCAATTTGCTAGCGGGGGGGCCGATGAGCAGTTCTTC. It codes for CASSQFASGGADEQFF.

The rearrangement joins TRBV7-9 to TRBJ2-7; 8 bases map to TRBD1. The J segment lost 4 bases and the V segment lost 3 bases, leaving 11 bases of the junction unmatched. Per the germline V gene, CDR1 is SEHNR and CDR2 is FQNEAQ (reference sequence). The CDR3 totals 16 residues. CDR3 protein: CASSLALDRVKYEQYF. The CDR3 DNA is TGTGCCAGCAGCTTGGCCCTGGACAGGGTTAAGTACGAGCAGTACTTC. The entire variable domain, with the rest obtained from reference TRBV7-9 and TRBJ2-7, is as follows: DTGVSQNPRHKITKRGQNVTFRCDPISEHNRLYWYRQTLGQGPEFLTYFQNEAQLEKSRLLSDRFSAERPKGSFSTLEIQRTEQGDSAMYLCASSLALDRVKYEQYFGPGTRLTVT.

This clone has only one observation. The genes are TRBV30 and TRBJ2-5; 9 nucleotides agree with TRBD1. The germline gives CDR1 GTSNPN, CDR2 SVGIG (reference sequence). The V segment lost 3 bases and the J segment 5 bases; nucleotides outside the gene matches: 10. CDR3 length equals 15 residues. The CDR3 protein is CAWRADRGGRETQYF. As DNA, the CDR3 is TGTGCCTGGAGGGCGGACAGGGGAGGTAGGGAGACCCAGTACTTC. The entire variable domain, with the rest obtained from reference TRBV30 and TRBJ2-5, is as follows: SQTIHQWPATLVQPVGSPLSLECTVEGTSNPNLYWYRQAAGRGLQLLFYSVGIGQISSEVPQNLSASRPQDRQFILSSKKLLLSDSGFYLCAWRADRGGRETQYFGPGTRLLVL.

The CDR3 sequence is CASSLRQGSYEQYF. As DNA, the CDR3 is TGTGCCAGCTCACTGAGACAGGGGTCCTACGAGCAGTACTTC. V and J are TRBV18 and TRBJ2-7; 8 nucleotides match TRBD1. CDR3 length equals 14 residues. From germline, CDR1 is KGHSH and CDR2 LQKENI. The trim removed 4 bases at V and 1 base at J, leaving 3 bases unmatched.

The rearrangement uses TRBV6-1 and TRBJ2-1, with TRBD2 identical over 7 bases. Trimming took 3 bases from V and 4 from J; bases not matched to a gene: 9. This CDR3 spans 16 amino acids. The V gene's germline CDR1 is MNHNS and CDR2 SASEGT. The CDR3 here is CASSETSHMKYNEQFF. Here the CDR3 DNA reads TGTGCCAGCAGTGAGACTAGCCACATGAAATACAATGAGCAGTTCTTC.

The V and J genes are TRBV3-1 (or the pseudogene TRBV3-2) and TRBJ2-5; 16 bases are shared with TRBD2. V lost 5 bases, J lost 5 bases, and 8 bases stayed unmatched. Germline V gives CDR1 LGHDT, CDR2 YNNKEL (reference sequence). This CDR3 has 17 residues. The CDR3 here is CASSAGLAGGPGETQYF. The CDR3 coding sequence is TGTGCCAGCAGCGCGGGACTAGCGGGGGGGCCAGGGGAGACCCAGTACTTC.

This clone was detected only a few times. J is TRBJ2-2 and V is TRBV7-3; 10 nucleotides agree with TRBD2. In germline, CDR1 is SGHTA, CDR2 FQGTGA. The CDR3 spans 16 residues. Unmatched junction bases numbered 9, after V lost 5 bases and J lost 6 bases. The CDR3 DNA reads TGTGCCAGCAGCCCATGGCTAGCGGGAGTGTCCGGGGAGCTGTTTTTT. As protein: CASSPWLAGVSGELFF.

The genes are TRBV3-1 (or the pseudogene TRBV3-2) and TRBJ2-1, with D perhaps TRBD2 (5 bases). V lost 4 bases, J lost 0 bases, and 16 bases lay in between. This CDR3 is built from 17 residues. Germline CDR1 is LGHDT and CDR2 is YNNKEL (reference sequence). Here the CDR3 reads CASSLLSGLASYNEQFF. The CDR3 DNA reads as TGTGCCAGCAGCCTCCTCTCCGGGCTAGCCTCCTACAATGAGCAGTTCTTC.

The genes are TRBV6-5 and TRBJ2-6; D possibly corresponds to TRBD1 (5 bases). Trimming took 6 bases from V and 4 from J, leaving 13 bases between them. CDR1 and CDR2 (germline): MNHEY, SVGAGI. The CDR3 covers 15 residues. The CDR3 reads CASSQGDSGANVLTF. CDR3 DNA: TGTGCCAGCAGCCAAGGGGATTCCGGGGCCAACGTCCTGACTTTC.

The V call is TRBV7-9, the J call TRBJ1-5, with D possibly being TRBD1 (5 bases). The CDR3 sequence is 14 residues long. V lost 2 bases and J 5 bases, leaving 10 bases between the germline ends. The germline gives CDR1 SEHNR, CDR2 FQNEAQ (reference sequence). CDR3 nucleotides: TGTGCCAGCAGCTTACCGGGGGTTGATCAGCCCCAGCATTTT. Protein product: CASSLPGVDQPQHF.

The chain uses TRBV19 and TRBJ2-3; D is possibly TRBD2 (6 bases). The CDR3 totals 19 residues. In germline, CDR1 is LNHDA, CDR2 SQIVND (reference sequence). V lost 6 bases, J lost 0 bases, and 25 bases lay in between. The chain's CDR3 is CASRPSVAAQPASTDTQYF. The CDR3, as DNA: TGTGCCAGTAGACCCTCCGTAGCGGCCCAACCCGCTAGCACAGATACGCAGTATTTT.

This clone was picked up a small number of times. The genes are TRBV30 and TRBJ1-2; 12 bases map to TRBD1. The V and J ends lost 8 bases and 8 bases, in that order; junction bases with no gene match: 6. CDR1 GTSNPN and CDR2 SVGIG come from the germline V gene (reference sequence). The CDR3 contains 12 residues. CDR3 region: CAEGQGARGYTF. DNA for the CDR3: TGTGCCGAGGGACAGGGGGCGCGAGGCTACACCTTC.